These 10 T cell receptor beta chains originate from one sample sequenced in a study of T cells in Graves' hyperthyroidism and ophthalmopathy. The source material, RNA transcripts, was used to amplify TCR beta CDR3 regions. Carried out on the TCR CDR3, a first-round RT-PCR used the HTBI primer set. Via MiXCR, TCRdb re-called the multiplex PCR reads, giving one row per CDR3 protein. Of about 690,000 distinct CDR3 sequences in the sample, about 18% were seen once. The sequencing input was blood. Every receptor here comes from a man between 50 and 59 years old with Graves' hyperthyroidism.

This clonotype was detected a few times. This sequence joins TRBV11-2 and TRBJ2-2; 13 bases map to TRBD2. Germline lookup yields CDR1 SGHAT and CDR2 FQNNGV. The V segment lost 6 bases and the J segment 9 bases; nucleotides outside the gene matches: 7. The CDR3 consists of 15 residues. The chain's CDR3 is CASRPTSGRAWELFF. In DNA, the CDR3 is TGTGCCAGCAGGCCTACTAGCGGGAGGGCCTGGGAGCTGTTTTTT.

Many counts were recorded for this clonotype. The V call is TRBV24-1, the J call TRBJ2-1, with D unclear. This CDR3 has 16 amino acids. Per the germline V gene, CDR1 is KGHDR and CDR2 is SFDVKD. V shed 4 bases and J shed 5 bases, with 17 bases lying between them. The CDR3 DNA reads TGTGCCACCAGTGAGCCCGGACCCGAGCTTAACAATGAGCAGTTCTTC. Its translation is CATSEPGPELNNEQFF.

In this sample, this clonotype turned up a few times. The rearrangement links TRBV6-2 or TRBV6-3 to TRBJ1-1, with D possibly TRBD1 on 5 matching bases. The CDR3 totals 16 residues. In germline, CDR1 is MNHEY, CDR2 SVGEGT. V was shortened by 1 base and J by 0 bases, with 12 bases between the two germline ends. DNA of the CDR3: TGTGCCAGCAGTTACTTTGGGGGAGGGATGAACACTGAAGCTTTCTTT. Amino acid sequence: CASSYFGGGMNTEAFF.

This clonotype was seen repeatedly, ten times or more. The J gene is TRBJ1-1, the V gene TRBV7-9; no firm D call. The V and J ends lost 5 bases and 2 bases respectively, with 9 bases between them. Germline V gene data show CDR1 as SEHNR and CDR2 as FQNEAQ (reference sequence). This CDR3 comprises 13 residues. CDR3 sequence: CASSGSRNTEAFF. The DNA of the CDR3 is TGTGCCAGCAGCGGTTCAAGAAACACTGAAGCTTTCTTT.

This clonotype showed up many times. V and J are TRBV9 and TRBJ2-2, with TRBD2 identical over 12 bases. The junction had 7 bases not matched to a gene; V was cut back by 4 bases and J by 3 bases. Germline values: CDR1 SGDLS, CDR2 YYNGEE. The CDR3 runs to 17 residues. The DNA for the CDR3 is TGTGCCAGCAGCAGTCGACTAGCGGGAGTACACACCGGGGAGCTGTTTTTT. The encoded protein is CASSSRLAGVHTGELFF.

The rearrangement joins TRBV6-1 to TRBJ2-1, with 14 bases lining up with TRBD2. V shed 4 bases and J 0 bases; nucleotides not matched to a gene: 2. The germline V gene encodes CDR1 MNHNS and CDR2 SASEGT. The CDR3 extends over 17 amino acids. The CDR3: CASSVGTSGSSYNEQFF. CDR3 coding DNA: TGTGCCAGCAGTGTCGGGACTAGCGGGAGCTCCTACAATGAGCAGTTCTTC.

This clonotype was counted a few times. V gene TRBV6-1 combines with J gene TRBJ2-7; tentative D call: TRBD2 (6 bases). Germline V CDR1 and CDR2: MNHNS, SASEGT. The CDR3 runs to 13 residues. V was trimmed by 5 bases and J by 3 bases, leaving 11 bases between them. In DNA form, the CDR3 reads TGTGCCAGCAGTACCCGGGAGCTCTACGAGCAGTACTTC. Protein: CASSTRELYEQYF.

At least ten counts were recorded for this clonotype. The chain uses TRBV7-2 and TRBJ1-2; TRBD1 agrees at 9 bases. CDR3 length equals 13 residues. CDR1 is SGHTA and CDR2 is FQGNSA in the germline V gene. V lost 4 bases to trimming and J lost 9 bases; unmatched junction nucleotides: 6. The CDR3 sequence: CASSSPGQGSYTF. DNA of the CDR3: TGTGCCAGCAGCTCCCCGGGACAGGGAAGCTACACCTTC. The full variable domain, in which reference TRBV7-2 and TRBJ1-2 provide the parts outside the CDR3, is GAGVSQSPSNKVTEKGKDVELRCDPISGHTALYWYRQSLGQGLEFLIYFQGNSAPDKSGLPSDRFSAERTGGSVSTLTIQRTQQEDSAVYLCASSSPGQGSYTFGSGTRLTVV.

This clonotype was seen at least ten times. The chain employs TRBV7-6 and TRBJ1-4; D is uncertain. This CDR3 contains 15 residues. The V end lost 2 bases, the J end lost 0 bases, and 7 bases lay between the germline ends. Germline loops: CDR1 SGHVS, CDR2 FNYEAQ. CDR3 protein: CASSLSAATNEKLFF. As DNA, the CDR3 is TGTGCCAGCAGCTTAAGCGCGGCAACTAATGAAAAACTGTTTTTT.

This clonotype was observed a few times. DNA of the CDR3: TGCGCCAGCAGCTTGGCGGGACGGACGAACACTGAAGCTTTCTTT. It translates to CASSLAGRTNTEAFF. This sequence joins TRBV5-1 and TRBJ1-1; TRBD1 might be the D (5 bases). Per the germline V gene, CDR1 is SGHRS and CDR2 is YFSETQ. Trimming cost V 0 bases and J 1 base, with 10 bases left between them. The CDR3 runs to 15 residues. The variable domain in full, with the rest retrieved from reference TRBV5-1 and TRBJ1-1, is KAGVTQTPRYLIKTRGQQVTLSCSPISGHRSVSWYQQTPGQGLQFLFEYFSETQRNKGNFPGRFSGRQFSNSRSEMNVSTLELGDSALYLCASSLAGRTNTEAFFGQGTRLTVV.